This is a list of T cell receptor beta chains from one sample in a study of blood T cell repertoires in COVID-19. The repertoire was sequenced with immunoSEQ multiplex PCR; TCRdb's copy has only in-frame clones and lacks some. The table includes over 250,000 clones, about 89% detected once. Material: PBMCs or T cells enriched from blood (not recorded which). The receptors stem from a woman under 30 who had recovered from COVID-19. Each CDR3 is given with its conserved first and last residue. The D gene is left open where the match is weak. The listing skips clone size in some rows; elsewhere it reads once, few, many or a size class.

. | TRBJ2-1 | TRBV19 | . | TGTGCCAGTAGTGGGACAACCTACAATGAGCAGTTCTTC | CASSGTTYNEQFF
. | TRBJ1-1 | TRBV5-1 | TRBD1 | TGCGCCAGCAGCTTAGCAAACAGGGGCGATAGGAACACTGAAGCTTTCTTT | CASSLANRGDRNTEAFF
. | TRBJ2-2 | TRBV11-3 | . | TGTGCCAGCAGCTGGGTTAGCGCCACCGGCGGGGAGCTGTTTTTT | CASSWVSATGGELFF
. | TRBJ2-2 | TRBV18 | TRBD2 | TGTGCCAGCTCACCACGGGAAGCGGGGGCGAACACCGGGGAGCTGTTTTTT | CASSPREAGANTGELFF
. | TRBJ1-1 | TRBV29-1 | . | TGCAGCGTATCCGGGACTCTCATCCCAGAAGCTTTCTTT | CSVSGTLIPEAFF
. | TRBJ2-2 | TRBV5-8 | TRBD2 | TGTGCCAGCAGCACGGGGGGACGGGGGAGCTCCGGGGAGCTGTTTTTT | CASSTGGRGSSGELFF
. | TRBJ2-5 | TRBV18 | . | TGTGCCAGCCTTGACCAAGAGACCCAGTACTTC | CASLDQETQYF
. | TRBJ2-4 | TRBV21-1 | . | TGTGCCAGCAGCACGACTAAAACGAGGGCCAAAAACATTCAGTACTTC | CASSTTKTRAKNIQYF
. | TRBJ2-5 | TRBV7-2 | TRBD1 | TGTGCCAGCAGCTTAGCAGACAGGGTGGGCCAAGAGACCCAGTACTTC | CASSLADRVGQETQYF
. | TRBJ2-1 | TRBV5-8 | . | TGTGCCAGCACCAAGTCGGGCTACAATGAGCAGTTCTTC | CASTKSGYNEQFF
. | TRBJ1-1 | TRBV3-1/TRBV3-2 | TRBD1 | TGTGCCAGCAGCGACAGGGGGGAGAACACTGAAGCTTTCTTT | CASSDRGENTEAFF
. | TRBJ2-7 | TRBV15 | . | TGTGCCACCAGCAGAGAGGGCAGGGGGAGGTACGAGCAGTACTTC | CATSREGRGRYEQYF
once | TRBJ1-3 | TRBV6-6 | TRBD1 | TGTGCCAGCAGCATACACGACAGGGGGCTAGGAAACACCATATATTTT | CASSIHDRGLGNTIYF
. | TRBJ2-7 | TRBV10-3 | TRBD2 | TGTGCCATCAGTATTCTCGGGCCCCGGGGGGGGCACCACGAGCAGTACTTC | CAISILGPRGGHHEQYF
. | TRBJ2-1 | TRBV19 | . | TGTGCCAGTACCCTAGACGTAGGACAGATGTACAATGAGCAGTTCTTC | CASTLDVGQMYNEQFF
once | TRBJ1-5 | TRBV19 | TRBD1 | TGTGCCAGTAGGCACCAGGGGGCGCGCGGACAGCCCCAGCATTTT | CASRHQGARGQPQHF
. | TRBJ2-7 | TRBV7-8 | TRBD2 | TGTGCCAGCAGCTTATACCCGGGACTAGCGACGTGGGAGCAGTACTTC | CASSLYPGLATWEQYF
. | TRBJ2-3 | TRBV2 | . | TGTGCCAGCCAGGTCCTCGGGGGGCCGGGCACAGATACGCAGTATTTT | CASQVLGGPGTDTQYF
. | TRBJ2-5 | TRBV6-2/TRBV6-3 | TRBD1 | TGTGCCAGCAGTACAGCAGGACAGGGGGATCAAGAGACCCAGTACTTC | CASSTAGQGDQETQYF
. | TRBJ2-1 | TRBV11-2 | TRBD2 | TGTGCCAGCAGCTTAGGACTAGCGGGAGGTTGGCAGTTCTTC | CASSLGLAGGWQFF
. | TRBJ2-1 | TRBV5-5 | . | TGTGCCAGCAGCTTCAGGGTTTGGGACAATGAGCAGTTCTTC | CASSFRVWDNEQFF
. | TRBJ1-4 | TRBV7-6 | . | TGTGCCAGCAGCTTAGCCGGTTACGCCGAAAAACTGTTTTTT | CASSLAGYAEKLFF
. | TRBJ1-2 | TRBV28 | TRBD1 | TGTGCCAGCAGTCGTCTCCGGGACAGGGAGGACTATGGCTACACCTTC | CASSRLRDREDYGYTF
. | TRBJ2-1 | TRBV5-1 | . | TGCGCCAGCAGCATCGGGACATCGGGGCAGTTCTTC | CASSIGTSGQFF
. | TRBJ1-6 | TRBV19 | TRBD1 | TGTGCCAGTAGTATCGACAGGGTATCACCCCTCCACTTT | CASSIDRVSPLHF
few | TRBJ2-1 | TRBV2 | TRBD2 | TGTGCCAGGAAGACTAGCGGGAGGCTGGGGAATGAGCAGTTCTTC | CARKTSGRLGNEQFF
. | TRBJ2-7 | TRBV5-8 | . | TGTGCCAGCAGCTTGGTCCACAGAAACTACGAGCAGTACTTC | CASSLVHRNYEQYF
. | TRBJ1-2 | TRBV7-9 | . | TGTGCCAGCAGCAACGACGGGGGGGCCTATGGCTACACCTTC | CASSNDGGAYGYTF
. | TRBJ2-7 | TRBV18 | TRBD1 | TGTGCCAGCTCACCATTGGTGGGAAGGACAGGGGGCTATTCCGCCTACGAGCAGTACTTC | CASSPLVGRTGGYSAYEQYF
. | TRBJ2-1 | TRBV19 | . | TGTGCCAGTAGTGATTTACGGCGGAGGAATGAGCAGTTCTTC | CASSDLRRRNEQFF
. | TRBJ2-7 | TRBV28 | . | TGTGCCAGCAGTTTAAGACAGATCTACGAGCAGTACTTC | CASSLRQIYEQYF
. | TRBJ2-1 | TRBV9 | TRBD2 | TGTGCCAGCAGCGTACACCCCAGAGGGAGGGAAGGATCGGGGAATGAGCAGTTCTTC | CASSVHPRGREGSGNEQFF
. | TRBJ1-4 | TRBV28 | . | TGTGCCAGCAGTCCTCCCCACCGGGAGGAAAAACTGTTTTTT | CASSPPHREEKLFF